This T cell receptor beta chain was recovered during a study of Ad26.COV2.S vaccination and SARS-CoV-2 variants. The overall study: Of the COV1001 trial arms, the Ad26.COV2.S arm included the donor.

Treatment described: about 20 received Ad26.COV2.S at low or high dose, single or two shots; about 5 received placebo; per-sample allocation not given. Day 63 after the first injection of vaccine or placebo was the sampling time. Boston supplied an adult donor aged 18-55 years. Wuhan-strain SARS-CoV-2 spike was expressed by the Ad26 vector that made up the vaccine. V dropped 4 bases and J dropped 4; count of bases not matched to a gene: 5. This CDR3 has 14 residues. Germline CDR1 is LNHDA and CDR2 is SQIVND (reference sequence). Study results and limitations: The TCR-based breadth and depth measures might underestimate overall T cell responses.

Remarks on this clone: Its specificity is not known.

The data were produced by immunoSEQ multiplex PCR, yet TCRdb's version contains in-frame clones alone and is incomplete. The data hold about 350,000 clones, with approximately 86% observed a single time. Sequences were derived from peripheral blood, sampled in a trial of Ad26.COV2.S vaccine versus placebo. The receptor's source is a person aged 18-65 years who received the Ad26.COV2.S COVID-19 vaccine or a placebo. The chain uses TRBV19 and TRBJ1-2; 8 bases are shared with TRBD1. The CDR3, as DNA: TGTGCCAGTAGTACCTTCCAGGGGGCCTATGGCTACACCTTC. It is translated as CASSTFQGAYGYTF.